This is a list of T cell receptor beta chains from one sample in a study of blood T cells in healthy people across ages. TCRdb re-analysed the 5' RACE reads in MiXCR, keeping a single row per CDR3 protein. The sample lists 850,000 to 1,000,000 distinct CDR3 sequences; just over 50% were seen once. The material sequenced was blood. These receptors were collected from a woman aged 60-75 years in good health. Both conserved end residues are part of each CDR3. The D gene is left open where the match is weak. Clone size is not always given. Where it is, it says once, few, many or a class for expanded clones.

D: TRBD2
V: TRBV9
length: 14
size: few
J: TRBJ2-1
DNA: TGTGCCAGCAGTCCAACCGGGACTAGCGATGAGCAGTTCTTC
CDR3: CASSPTGTSDEQFF

D: TRBD2
V: TRBV7-9
length: 15
size: .
J: TRBJ2-5
DNA: TGTGCCAGCAGCTTAGAAACGGGAGGGCCAAATGAGCAGTACTTC
CDR3: CASSLETGGPNEQYF

D: .
V: TRBV20-1
length: 12
size: .
J: TRBJ2-7
DNA: TGCAGTGCTAGAGCGTTGGGCCTGGAGCAGTACTTC
CDR3: CSARALGLEQYF

D: TRBD2
V: TRBV7-8
length: 14
size: .
J: TRBJ2-7
DNA: TGTGCCAGCAGCTGGGGGACTATCAATTACGAGCAGTACTTC
CDR3: CASSWGTINYEQYF

D: TRBD1
V: TRBV11-2
length: 19
size: few
J: TRBJ2-4
DNA: TGTGCCAGCAGCTTAGACTTGGCTGCCCCGGGACAGGGCAAAAACATTCAGTACTTC
CDR3: CASSLDLAAPGQGKNIQYF

D: .
V: TRBV6-2/TRBV6-3
length: 15
size: .
J: TRBJ2-3
DNA: TGTGCCAGCAGCCCCCCACAAGTACCGGGGGATACGCAGTATTTT
CDR3: CASSPPQVPGDTQYF

D: .
V: TRBV3-1
length: 15
size: .
J: TRBJ2-5
DNA: TGTGCCAGCAGCTCCTCGAGGGGAGGAGGGGAGACCCAGTACTTC
CDR3: CASSSSRGGGETQYF

D: .
V: TRBV7-8
length: 14
size: .
J: TRBJ1-2
DNA: TGTGCCAGCAGCTTTTCTCGGGACTCCTATGGCTACACCTTC
CDR3: CASSFSRDSYGYTF

D: .
V: TRBV20-1
length: 15
size: .
J: TRBJ2-5
DNA: TGCAGTGCTAGAGATCCCGCGAGGGCTGGTGAGACCCAGTACTTC
CDR3: CSARDPARAGETQYF

D: .
V: TRBV4-2
length: 14
size: .
J: TRBJ1-5
DNA: TGTGCCAGCAGCCAAGGCGACAGAAATCAGCCCCAGCATTTT
CDR3: CASSQGDRNQPQHF

D: TRBD2
V: TRBV28
length: 15
size: .
J: TRBJ2-3
DNA: TGTGCCAGCAGTTTAAAGGCGGGAGGGGCAGATACGCAGTATTTT
CDR3: CASSLKAGGADTQYF

D: .
V: TRBV7-9
length: 15
size: .
J: TRBJ2-1
DNA: TGTGCCAGCAGCTTAGGGGGGACACAGGGAAATGAGCAGTTCTTC
CDR3: CASSLGGTQGNEQFF

D: .
V: TRBV12-1
length: 14
size: few
J: TRBJ2-5
DNA: TGTGCCAGCAGCTACCGACAGGGGATAGAGACCCAGTACTTC
CDR3: CASSYRQGIETQYF

D: TRBD2
V: TRBV6-2/TRBV6-3
length: 18
size: few
J: TRBJ2-6
DNA: TGTGCCAGCAGACCAGCGGGGTATTCCCACTCTGGGGCCAACGTCCTGACTTTC
CDR3: CASRPAGYSHSGANVLTF

D: TRBD2
V: TRBV2
length: 17
size: .
J: TRBJ2-7
DNA: TGTGCCAGCAGTTCGACTAGCGGGAGATGGTTGGAATACGAGCAGTACTTC
CDR3: CASSSTSGRWLEYEQYF

D: TRBD2
V: TRBV12-3/TRBV12-4
length: 16
size: .
J: TRBJ2-3
DNA: TGTGCCAGCAGCCGCGGGACTAGCGCCCTTCCAGATACGCAGTATTTT
CDR3: CASSRGTSALPDTQYF

D: .
V: TRBV30
length: 14
size: .
J: TRBJ1-1
DNA: TGTGCCTGGAGGCGCAGCGCGCGGGACACTGAAGCTTTCTTT
CDR3: CAWRRSARDTEAFF

D: TRBD1
V: TRBV20-1
length: 14
size: .
J: TRBJ2-3
DNA: TGCAGTGCTACCCGGACAGGGCCCACGGATACGCGGTATTTT
CDR3: CSATRTGPTDTRYF

D: .
V: TRBV7-2
length: 16
size: .
J: TRBJ1-2
DNA: TGTGCCAGCAGCTTGGGGCGTGGAGACGGGGTCTATGGCTACACCTTC
CDR3: CASSLGRGDGVYGYTF

D: .
V: TRBV30
length: 11
size: .
J: TRBJ2-1
DNA: TGTGCCTGGAGTGCAGTAAATGAGCAGTTCTTC
CDR3: CAWSAVNEQFF

D: TRBD1
V: TRBV5-1
length: 16
size: .
J: TRBJ2-5
DNA: TGCGCCAGCAGCGCTTGGACAGGGGGAAAACAAGAGACCCAGTACTTC
CDR3: CASSAWTGGKQETQYF

D: TRBD1
V: TRBV27
length: 13
size: .
J: TRBJ1-1
DNA: TGTGCCAGCAGTAAGGGACAGTGGACTGAAGCTTTCTTT
CDR3: CASSKGQWTEAFF

D: TRBD2
V: TRBV10-3
length: 18
size: .
J: TRBJ2-1
DNA: TGTGCCATCAGTGGGCCCCTGACTAGCGGGCGGTCCTACAATGAGCAGTTCTTC
CDR3: CAISGPLTSGRSYNEQFF

D: .
V: TRBV5-1
length: 15
size: few
J: TRBJ2-5
DNA: TGCGCCAGCAGCCCGTCCGGCGGATTTGACGAGACCCAGTACTTC
CDR3: CASSPSGGFDETQYF

D: TRBD2
V: TRBV3-1
length: 20
size: .
J: TRBJ2-3
DNA: TGTGCCAGCAGCCATTTCTCCAGCGGGAGTATGGTAAGAGGCACAGATACGCAGTATTTT
CDR3: CASSHFSSGSMVRGTDTQYF

D: TRBD2
V: TRBV15
length: 17
size: .
J: TRBJ2-1
DNA: TGTGCCACCAGCTGGGGGACTAGCGGGAGGCTATACAATGAGCAGTTCTTC
CDR3: CATSWGTSGRLYNEQFF

D: .
V: TRBV20-1
length: 13
size: once
J: TRBJ2-3
DNA: TGCAGTGCTAGAAAAGGGATGACAGATACGCAGTATTTT
CDR3: CSARKGMTDTQYF

D: TRBD2
V: TRBV7-2
length: 18
size: .
J: TRBJ2-7
DNA: TGTGCCAGCAGCTTAGCTAGCGGGAGGGCCAATACAGGTTACGAGCAGTACTTC
CDR3: CASSLASGRANTGYEQYF

D: .
V: TRBV12-3/TRBV12-4
length: 12
size: many
J: TRBJ2-1
DNA: TGTGCCAGCAGCCCGACTAGCAATGAGCAGTTCTTC
CDR3: CASSPTSNEQFF

D: TRBD2
V: TRBV20-1
length: 14
size: .
J: TRBJ2-1
DNA: TGCAGTGCTAGAATGGCGGGAGGTAGGAATGAGCAGTTCTTC
CDR3: CSARMAGGRNEQFF

D: .
V: TRBV20-1
length: 14
size: .
J: TRBJ1-1
DNA: TGCAGTGCTAACCGAGGACGGCCGAACACTGAAGCTTTCTTT
CDR3: CSANRGRPNTEAFF

D: .
V: TRBV27
length: 11
size: .
J: TRBJ2-5
DNA: TGTGCCAGCAGGCAGCGAGAGACCCAGTACTTC
CDR3: CASRQRETQYF

D: .
V: TRBV7-2
length: 14
size: few
J: TRBJ2-5
DNA: TGTGCCAGCAGCTTCAAACTATCGAGGGAGACCCAGTACTTC
CDR3: CASSFKLSRETQYF

D: TRBD2
V: TRBV7-2
length: 15
size: few
J: TRBJ2-4
DNA: TGTGCCAGCAGCCCCGGTAGCGGGAGAGAAAACATTCAGTACTTC
CDR3: CASSPGSGRENIQYF

D: .
V: TRBV12-3/TRBV12-4
length: 15
size: .
J: TRBJ2-5
DNA: TGTGCCAGCAGTTTGGGCGGGACTTTGGAGGAGACCCAGTACTTC
CDR3: CASSLGGTLEETQYF

D: .
V: TRBV20-1
length: 12
size: .
J: TRBJ2-5
DNA: TGCAGTGCCGAGGAGGGAAAAGAGACCCAGTACTTC
CDR3: CSAEEGKETQYF

D: .
V: TRBV14
length: 15
size: few
J: TRBJ2-4
DNA: TGTGCCAGCAGCCAAGCGGGAGCAGCCAAAAACATTCAGTACTTC
CDR3: CASSQAGAAKNIQYF

D: TRBD2
V: TRBV4-3
length: 20
size: few
J: TRBJ2-1
DNA: TGCGCCAGCAGCCAAGATCCTCCCACTGTGACTAGCGGGAGTATTGATGAGCAGTTCTTC
CDR3: CASSQDPPTVTSGSIDEQFF

D: .
V: TRBV5-1
length: 11
size: few
J: TRBJ2-7
DNA: TGCGCCAGCCACAATTTAGTCGAGCAGTACTTC
CDR3: CASHNLVEQYF

D: .
V: TRBV6-6
length: 15
size: .
J: TRBJ1-5
DNA: TGTGCCAGCAGCAGCCCGGGGGGGGCGGGTCAGCCCCAGCATTTT
CDR3: CASSSPGGAGQPQHF

D: .
V: TRBV7-2
length: 13
size: few
J: TRBJ1-5
DNA: TGTGCCAGCAGCTTCAAGGGGAATCAGCCCCAGCATTTT
CDR3: CASSFKGNQPQHF

D: .
V: TRBV7-2
length: 14
size: .
J: TRBJ2-7
DNA: TGTGCCAGCAACTTAGCCCTCCGGATGAGTGAGCAGTACTTC
CDR3: CASNLALRMSEQYF

D: TRBD1
V: TRBV9
length: 15
size: .
J: TRBJ1-4
DNA: TGTGCCAGCAGCGGGCAGGGACAGGGAATCGAAAAACTGTTTTTT
CDR3: CASSGQGQGIEKLFF

D: .
V: TRBV5-6
length: 15
size: few
J: TRBJ2-7
DNA: TGTGCCAGCAGCTTGGAAATCCTCCGGGGGTCGGAGCAGTACTTC
CDR3: CASSLEILRGSEQYF